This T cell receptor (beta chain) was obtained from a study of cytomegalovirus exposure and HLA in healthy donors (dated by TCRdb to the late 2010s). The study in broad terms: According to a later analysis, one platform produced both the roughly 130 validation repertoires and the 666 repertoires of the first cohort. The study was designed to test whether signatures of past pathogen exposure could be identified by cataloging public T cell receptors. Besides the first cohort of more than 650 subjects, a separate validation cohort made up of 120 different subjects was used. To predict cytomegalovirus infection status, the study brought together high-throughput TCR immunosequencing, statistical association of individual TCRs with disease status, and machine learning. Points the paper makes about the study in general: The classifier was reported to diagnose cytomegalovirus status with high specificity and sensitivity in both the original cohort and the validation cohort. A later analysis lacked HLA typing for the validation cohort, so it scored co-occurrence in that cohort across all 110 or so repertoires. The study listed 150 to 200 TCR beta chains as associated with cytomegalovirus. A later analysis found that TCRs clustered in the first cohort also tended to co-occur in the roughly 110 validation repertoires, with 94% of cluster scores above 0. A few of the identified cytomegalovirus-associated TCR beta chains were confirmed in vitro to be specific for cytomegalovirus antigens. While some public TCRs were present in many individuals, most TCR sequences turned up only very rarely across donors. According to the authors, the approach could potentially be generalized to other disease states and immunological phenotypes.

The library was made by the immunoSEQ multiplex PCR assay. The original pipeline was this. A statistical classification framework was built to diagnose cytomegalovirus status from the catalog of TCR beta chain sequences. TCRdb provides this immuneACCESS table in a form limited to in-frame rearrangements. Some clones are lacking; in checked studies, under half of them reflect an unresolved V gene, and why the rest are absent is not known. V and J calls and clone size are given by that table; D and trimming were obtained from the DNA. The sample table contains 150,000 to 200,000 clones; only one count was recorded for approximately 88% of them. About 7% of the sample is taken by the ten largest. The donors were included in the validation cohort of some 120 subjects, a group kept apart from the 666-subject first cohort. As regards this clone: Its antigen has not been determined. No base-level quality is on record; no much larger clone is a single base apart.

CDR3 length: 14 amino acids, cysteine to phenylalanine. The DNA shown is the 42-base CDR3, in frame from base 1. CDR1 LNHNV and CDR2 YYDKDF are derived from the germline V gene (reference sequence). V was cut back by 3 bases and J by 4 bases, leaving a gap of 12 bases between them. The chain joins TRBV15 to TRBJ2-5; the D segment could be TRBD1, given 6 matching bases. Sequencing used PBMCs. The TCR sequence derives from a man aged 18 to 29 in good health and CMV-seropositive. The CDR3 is CATSRGAWGETQYF. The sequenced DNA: TGTGCCACCAGCAGGGGGGCGTGGGGAGAGACCCAGTACTTC. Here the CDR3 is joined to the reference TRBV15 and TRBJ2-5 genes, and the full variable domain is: DAMVIQNPRYQVTQFGKPVTLSCSQTLNHNVMYWYQQKSSQAPKLLFHYYDKDFNNEADTPDNFQSRRPNTSFCFLDIRSPGLGDTAMYLCATSRGAWGETQYFGPGTRLLVL.